Following are 5 T cell receptor beta chains from one sample sequenced in a study of blood T cell repertoires in COVID-19. Repertoires were generated with immunoSEQ multiplex PCR, while TCRdb's copy carries only in-frame clones and drops some. The sample has over 200,000 clones; almost 90% are singletons. Sample: peripheral blood. The receptors originated from a woman aged 55-70 years with acute or convalescent COVID-19.

This chain connects TRBV4-1 to TRBJ2-2, with TRBD2 matching over 9 bases. V shed 4 bases, J shed 0 bases, and the junction held 21 bases outside the gene matches. The CDR3 consists of 22 residues. The germline V gene has CDR1 MGHRA and CDR2 YSYEKL. CDR3 protein: CASSLEGAGGLANYANTGELFF. The CDR3 DNA reads as TGCGCCAGCAGCCTCGAGGGGGCGGGGGGACTAGCAAATTACGCGAACACCGGGGAGCTGTTTTTT.

V usage is TRBV4-2 and J usage is TRBJ2-2; D unclear. The CDR3 is 14 residues long. Germline lookup yields CDR1 LGHNA and CDR2 YNFKEQ. V gave up 1 base and J gave up 1 base, with 4 bases separating them. The CDR3 is CASSQVKNTGELFF. The DNA for the CDR3 is TGTGCCAGCAGCCAAGTAAAGAACACCGGGGAGCTGTTTTTT.

The genes are TRBV12-3 or TRBV12-4 and TRBJ2-7, with 7 bases identical to TRBD1. The CDR3 runs to 12 residues. V lost 8 bases and J lost 6; bases outside the gene matches: 7. The CDR3 nucleotides are TGTGCCAGCTCGAAGACAGGGAGCGAGCAGTACTTC. It translates to CASSKTGSEQYF.

This clone is a singleton in its sample. Within the sample, other DNA sequences also encode this same CDR3. V and J are TRBV7-8 and TRBJ1-3; no clear D. From germline, CDR1 is SGHVS and CDR2 FQNEAQ. Deletions cut 0 bases from V and 4 bases from J, with 4 bases between. The CDR3 has 13 residues. CDR3 residues: CASSLARGNTIYF. The DNA of the CDR3 is TGTGCCAGCAGCTTAGCCCGGGGAAACACCATATATTTT.

This chain joins TRBV7-9 and TRBJ2-3, with D uncertain. The CDR3 loop spans 15 amino acids. Trimming took off 7 bases at V and 2 bases at J, with 16 bases between the two ends. In germline, CDR1 is SEHNR, CDR2 FQNEAQ (reference sequence). The CDR3 bases are TGTGCCAGCACCCTTCCCCAAGACACCACAGATACGCAGTATTTT. This gives the protein CASTLPQDTTDTQYF.